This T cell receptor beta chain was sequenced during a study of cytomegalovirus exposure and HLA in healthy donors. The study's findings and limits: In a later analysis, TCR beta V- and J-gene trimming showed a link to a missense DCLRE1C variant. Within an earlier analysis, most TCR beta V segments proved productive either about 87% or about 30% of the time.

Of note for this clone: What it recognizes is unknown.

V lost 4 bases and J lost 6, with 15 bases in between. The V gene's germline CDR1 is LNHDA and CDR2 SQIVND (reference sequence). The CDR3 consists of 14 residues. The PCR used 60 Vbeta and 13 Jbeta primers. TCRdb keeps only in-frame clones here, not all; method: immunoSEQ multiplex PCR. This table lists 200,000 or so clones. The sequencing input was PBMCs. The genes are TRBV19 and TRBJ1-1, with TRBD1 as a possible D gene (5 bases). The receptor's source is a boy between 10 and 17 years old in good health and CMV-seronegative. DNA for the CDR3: TGTGCCAGTAGTACCGTGGGAGGGGAGGCTGAAGCTTTCTTT. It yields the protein CASSTVGGEAEAFF.